This TCR beta chain is from a study of blood T cell repertoires in COVID-19. Across the study: PBMCs, B-cell-depleted T cells, or T cells were the source of the cDNA or gDNA that made up the material.

The CDR3 contains 16 residues. V shed 5 bases and J 4 bases; nucleotides not matched to a gene: 10. Germline V lookup: CDR1 SGHAT, CDR2 FQDESV (reference sequence). Original handling: Researchers report that nucleated cell counts were estimated from reference gene primer amplification. The repertoire was sequenced with immunoSEQ multiplex PCR; TCRdb's copy has only in-frame clones and lacks some. The V and J calls and the clone size are those of that table, but D and trimming were determined from the DNA. The sample has 150,000 to 200,000 clones; roughly 84% are singletons. The sample taken for sequencing was peripheral blood. This chain uses TRBV11-1 with TRBJ2-3; 9 bases match TRBD2. The source of this sequence is a human donor with acute or convalescent COVID-19. The donor label of this sample is uncertain. The CDR3 region is CASSANSGRSSDTQYF. The CDR3 nucleotides read TGTGCCAGCAGCGCCAATAGCGGGAGAAGTTCAGATACGCAGTATTTT.